The rows below give T cell receptor beta chains drawn from one sample of a study of CXCR3-negative and CXCR3-positive naive CD8 T cells. TCRdb re-called the 5' RACE reads, yielding one record per CDR3 amino acid sequence without DNA. This table lists fewer than 90,000 distinct CDR3 sequences. Material: naive CXCR3+ CD8+ T cells from blood. These TCRs come from a human donor in good health. Some clones in this sample may be carry-over from other donors' samples. CDR3s include the opening cysteine and the closing phenylalanine or tryptophan.

j_gene,v_gene,CDR3aa
TRBJ2-1,TRBV6-2/TRBV6-3,CASYGSPRNEQFF
TRBJ1-1,TRBV14,CASSPLPTNTEAFF
TRBJ1-1,TRBV6-2/TRBV6-3,CASSPQDTEAFF
TRBJ2-1,TRBV29-1,CSVEPGQSYNEQFF
TRBJ2-1,TRBV19,CASSIGDMEPYNEQFF
TRBJ1-1,TRBV28,CASYSGRIIGTEAFF
TRBJ1-2,TRBV10-3,CAISETLGTGSGYTF
TRBJ2-1,TRBV27,CASSRNRADEQFF
TRBJ1-1,TRBV11-2,CASRAGVHPEAFF
TRBJ2-2,TRBV29-1,CSVEGSYTGELFF
TRBJ1-2,TRBV5-1,CASSSSGWDGYTF
TRBJ2-7,TRBV28,CASSQRGPPYGQYF
TRBJ2-3,TRBV7-8,CASSPVGRAGDTQYF
TRBJ2-2,TRBV5-1,CASSLSGQGKTGELFF
TRBJ2-5,TRBV12-3/TRBV12-4,CASSPQEKKETQYF
TRBJ1-1,TRBV29-1,CSAYVGGSTEAFF
TRBJ2-3,TRBV3-1,CASSRPPSGKKNTQYF
TRBJ2-7,TRBV29-1,CSVEDLGTYEQYF
TRBJ2-2,TRBV7-3,CASSFAAGVTTGELFF
TRBJ2-7,TRBV29-1,CSVEIASVGEQYF
TRBJ2-3,TRBV5-1,CASSPGQGGDTQYF
TRBJ1-3,TRBV28,CASSLYRASGNTIYF
TRBJ2-7,TRBV28,CASNPGSSYEQYF
TRBJ2-1,TRBV5-6,CASSYGGEQFF
TRBJ2-7,TRBV29-1,CSVVQDSTLQYF
TRBJ2-1,TRBV20-1,CSARGLALTYNEQFF
TRBJ1-4,TRBV5-1,CASSLMDLREKLFF
TRBJ2-1,TRBV20-1,CSAPAGLAGVTYNEQFF